Below, one TCR beta chain is given with its context. Its antigen is undetermined. Per the germline V gene, CDR1 is SGHVS and CDR2 is FNYEAQ. The V segment lost 0 bases and the J segment 8 bases; nucleotides outside the gene matches: 5. The CDR3 is 15 amino acids. The record originates from a study of cytomegalovirus exposure and HLA in healthy donors. Study-wide findings and caveats: Donor immune exposure was known only as CMV serostatus.

Primers: 60 Vbeta forward and 13 Jbeta reverse. Assay: immunoSEQ multiplex PCR; the TCRdb copy retains only in-frame clones and omits some. The repertoire holds 150,000 to 200,000 clones, 80% to 85% seen once, with roughly 4.3% in the top ten. The receptor comes from a man in his fifties in good health and CMV-seropositive. The specimen sequenced was PBMCs. The J gene is TRBJ1-4, the V gene TRBV7-6; 8 nucleotides agree with TRBD1. The DNA for the CDR3 is TGTGCCAGCAGCTTAGCGGGCAGGGGGCCAGAAAAACTGTTTTTT. Amino acid sequence: CASSLAGRGPEKLFF.